The 5 T cell receptor beta chains in this list originate from one sample, sequenced in a study of shared clonotypes between healthy human individuals. The repertoire was sequenced with immunoSEQ multiplex PCR; TCRdb's copy has only in-frame clones and lacks some. The table records about 660,000 clones, less than 85% of them present only once. Sequenced material: memory CD4+ T cells sorted from blood. The subset is: CD45RA-negative fraction. The receptors were gathered from a woman under 40 in good health.

This sequence joins TRBV7-6 and TRBJ1-1; possibly TRBD1 for D (6 bases). CDR3 length: 14 residues. CDR1 SGHVS and CDR2 FNYEAQ come from the germline V gene. V shed 6 bases and J shed 7 bases, with 18 bases lying between them. CDR3: CASRQPTGFGEAFF. DNA of the CDR3: TGTGCCAGCAGACAACCAACAGGGTTTGGTGAAGCTTTCTTT.

The chain uses TRBV30 and TRBJ2-7; no reliable D call. With 2 bases removed from V and 2 bases from J, the gap between germline ends came to 4 bases. The CDR3 length is 11 residues. Germline assignment: CDR1 GTSNPN and CDR2 SVGIG (reference sequence). CDR3 DNA: TGTGCCTGGAGTCACACCTACGAGCAGTACTTC. This encodes CAWSHTYEQYF.

The chain carries TRBV7-2 and TRBJ2-2; D remains unclear. The CDR3 runs to 14 residues. The ends were cut back, 2 bases at V and 4 bases at J, with 8 bases in the middle. Germline lookup yields CDR1 SGHTA and CDR2 FQGNSA. The CDR3 is CASSLSPGTGELFF. For the CDR3, the DNA is TGTGCCAGCAGCTTATCCCCGGGCACCGGGGAGCTGTTTTTT. The full variable domain, in which reference TRBV7-2 and TRBJ2-2 provide the parts outside the CDR3, is GAGVSQSPSNKVTEKGKDVELRCDPISGHTALYWYRQSLGQGLEFLIYFQGNSAPDKSGLPSDRFSAERTGGSVSTLTIQRTQQEDSAVYLCASSLSPGTGELFFGEGSRLTVL.

The chain uses TRBV11-2 and TRBJ2-7, with 7 bases fitting TRBD1. From germline, CDR1 is SGHAT and CDR2 FQNNGV. V lost 5 bases, J lost 3 bases, and 4 bases stayed unmatched. This CDR3 region has 13 residues. The CDR3 here is CASSMNRGYEQYF. The CDR3 nucleotides are TGTGCCAGCAGCATGAACAGGGGCTACGAGCAGTACTTC.

This clone was found once. The CDR3 loop is CSVRDGGSYEQYF. CDR3 DNA sequence: TGCAGCGTACGGGACGGAGGTTCCTACGAGCAGTACTTC. The chain combines TRBV29-1 with TRBJ2-7; either TRBD1 or TRBD2 may supply D (5 bases each). Germline lookup yields CDR1 SQVTM and CDR2 ANQGSEA. The CDR3 loop spans 13 amino acids. V was pared by 6 bases and J by 1 base, with 13 bases between.